This TCR beta chain was captured in a study of cytomegalovirus exposure and HLA in healthy donors. General study results and limits: Later on, a genetic analysis was performed. It linked a missense variant in DCLRE1C with V- and J-gene trimming of TCR beta. Other equally common chains were less clonally expanded than HLA-associated TCR beta chains, a later analysis showed.

This CDR3 has 15 amino acids. With 2 bases removed from V and 2 bases from J, the gap between germline ends came to 12 bases. The germline CDR1 and CDR2 sequences are KGHSH and LQKENI. Primers for the PCR totalled 60 Vbeta and 13 Jbeta. Using immunoSEQ multiplex PCR, the repertoire was profiled, and TCRdb retains in-frame clones only, with some absent. The table has 160,000 or so clones, roughly 82% seen once. For this clone: What it recognizes is unknown.

Sequenced material: PBMCs. The origin of this receptor is a man between 45 and 60 years old in good health and CMV-seropositive. The V call is TRBV18, the J call TRBJ2-5; possibly TRBD1 for D (6 bases). CDR3 in amino acids: CASSPFVTGQETQYF. The DNA for the CDR3 is TGTGCCAGCTCACCATTCGTGACAGGACAAGAGACCCAGTACTTC.